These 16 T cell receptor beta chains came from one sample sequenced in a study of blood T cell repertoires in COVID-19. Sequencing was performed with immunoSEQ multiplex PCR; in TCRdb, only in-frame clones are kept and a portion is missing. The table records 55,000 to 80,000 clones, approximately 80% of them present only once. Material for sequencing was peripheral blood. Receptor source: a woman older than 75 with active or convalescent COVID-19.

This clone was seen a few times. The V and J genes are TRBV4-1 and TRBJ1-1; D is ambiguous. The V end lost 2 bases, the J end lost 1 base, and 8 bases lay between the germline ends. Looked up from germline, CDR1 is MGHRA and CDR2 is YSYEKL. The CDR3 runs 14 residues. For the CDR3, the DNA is TGCGCCAGCAGCCAATTGGGGAGGAACACTGAAGCTTTCTTT. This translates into CASSQLGRNTEAFF.

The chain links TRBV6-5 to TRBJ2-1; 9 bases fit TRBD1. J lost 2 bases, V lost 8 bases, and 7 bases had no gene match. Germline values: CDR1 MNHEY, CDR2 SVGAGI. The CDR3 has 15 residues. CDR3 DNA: TGTGCCAGCGGCATCGACAGGGGGGCCTACAATGAGCAGTTCTTC. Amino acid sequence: CASGIDRGAYNEQFF.

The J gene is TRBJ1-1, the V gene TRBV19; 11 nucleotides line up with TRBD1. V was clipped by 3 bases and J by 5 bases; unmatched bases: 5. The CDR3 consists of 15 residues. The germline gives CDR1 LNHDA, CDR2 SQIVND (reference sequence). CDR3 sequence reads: CASSIRTGGRTEAFF. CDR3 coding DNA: TGTGCCAGTAGTATCCGGACAGGGGGCAGAACTGAAGCTTTCTTT.

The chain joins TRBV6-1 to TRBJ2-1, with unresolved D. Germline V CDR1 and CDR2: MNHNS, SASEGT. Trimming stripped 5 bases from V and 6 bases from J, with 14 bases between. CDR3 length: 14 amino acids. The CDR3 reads CASSWWSATNEQFF. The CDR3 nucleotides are TGTGCCAGCAGTTGGTGGAGCGCCACCAATGAGCAGTTCTTC.

The CDR3 protein is CSVVPGQGIITEAFF. As DNA, the CDR3 is TGCAGCGTTGTCCCGGGACAGGGAATTATCACTGAAGCTTTCTTT. This rearrangement joins TRBV29-1 to TRBJ1-1, with 9 bases that match TRBD1. The trim removed 4 bases at V and 4 bases at J, leaving 10 bases unmatched. The germline CDR1 and CDR2 sequences are SQVTM and ANQGSEA. CDR3 length: 15 amino acids.

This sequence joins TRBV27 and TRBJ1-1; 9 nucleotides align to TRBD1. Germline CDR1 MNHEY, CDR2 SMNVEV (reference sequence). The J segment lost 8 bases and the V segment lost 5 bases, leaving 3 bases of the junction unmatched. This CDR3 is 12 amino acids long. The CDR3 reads CASSRTGVEAFF. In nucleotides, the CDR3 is TGTGCCAGCAGTCGGACAGGGGTGGAAGCTTTCTTT.

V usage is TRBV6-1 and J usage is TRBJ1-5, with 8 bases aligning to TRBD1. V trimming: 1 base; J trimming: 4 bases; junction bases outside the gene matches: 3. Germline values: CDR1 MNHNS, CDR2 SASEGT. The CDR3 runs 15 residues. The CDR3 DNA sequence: TGTGCCAGCAGTGAAGGTTGGACAGGGAATCAGCCCCAGCATTTT. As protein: CASSEGWTGNQPQHF.

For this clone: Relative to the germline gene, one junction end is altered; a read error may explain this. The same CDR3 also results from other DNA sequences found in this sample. DNA of the CDR3: TGTGCCAGCTCGCCACGTCTTAGTCAGGGTTCGAATGGCTACACCTTC. This codes for CASSPRLSQGSNGYTF. V is TRBV18 and J is TRBJ1-2; D might be TRBD1 (5 bases). The germline V gene has CDR1 KGHSH and CDR2 LQKENI. The CDR3 has 16 amino acids.

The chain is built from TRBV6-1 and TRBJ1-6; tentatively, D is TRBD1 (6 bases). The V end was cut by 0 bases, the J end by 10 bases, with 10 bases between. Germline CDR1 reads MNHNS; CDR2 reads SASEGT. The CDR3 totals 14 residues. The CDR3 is CASSEASGESPLHF. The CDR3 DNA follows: TGTGCCAGCAGTGAAGCGTCAGGGGAATCACCCCTCCACTTT.

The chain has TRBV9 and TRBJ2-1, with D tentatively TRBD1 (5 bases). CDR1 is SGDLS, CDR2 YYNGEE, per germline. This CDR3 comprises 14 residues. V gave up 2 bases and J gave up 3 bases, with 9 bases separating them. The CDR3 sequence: CASSVGQGYNEQFF. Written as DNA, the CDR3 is TGTGCCAGCAGCGTCGGGCAGGGCTACAATGAGCAGTTCTTC.

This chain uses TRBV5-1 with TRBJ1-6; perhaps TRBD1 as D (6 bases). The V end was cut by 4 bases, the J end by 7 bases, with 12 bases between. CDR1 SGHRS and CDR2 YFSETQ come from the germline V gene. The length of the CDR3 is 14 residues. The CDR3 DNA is TGCGCCAGCAGCCCTACAGGGATAAATTCACCCCTCCACTTT. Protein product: CASSPTGINSPLHF.

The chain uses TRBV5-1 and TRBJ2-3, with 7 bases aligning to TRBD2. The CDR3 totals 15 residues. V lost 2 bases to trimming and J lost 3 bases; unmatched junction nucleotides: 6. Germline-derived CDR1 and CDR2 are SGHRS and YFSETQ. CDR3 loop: CASSFKRGGTDTQYF. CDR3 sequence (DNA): TGCGCCAGCAGCTTCAAGCGGGGAGGTACAGATACGCAGTATTTT.

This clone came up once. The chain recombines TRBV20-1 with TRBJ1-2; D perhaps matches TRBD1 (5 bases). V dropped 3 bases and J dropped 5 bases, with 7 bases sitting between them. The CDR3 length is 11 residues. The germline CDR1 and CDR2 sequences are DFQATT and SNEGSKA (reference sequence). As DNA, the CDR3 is TGCAGTGCTAGCGGGGGTTATGGCTACACCTTC. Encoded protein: CSASGGYGYTF.

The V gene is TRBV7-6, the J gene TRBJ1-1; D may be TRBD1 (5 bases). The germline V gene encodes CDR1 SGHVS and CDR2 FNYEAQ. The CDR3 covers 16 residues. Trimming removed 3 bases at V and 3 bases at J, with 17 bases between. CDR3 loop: CASSFAAGGFDTEAFF. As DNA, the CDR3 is TGTGCCAGCAGCTTCGCCGCGGGGGGGTTTGACACTGAAGCTTTCTTT.

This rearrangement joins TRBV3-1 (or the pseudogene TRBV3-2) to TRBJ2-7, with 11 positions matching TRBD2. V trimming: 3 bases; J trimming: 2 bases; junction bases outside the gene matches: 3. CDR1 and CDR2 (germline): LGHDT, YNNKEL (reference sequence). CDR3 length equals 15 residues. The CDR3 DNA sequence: TGTGCCAGCAGCCAGCTGACTAGCGGGGCCTACGAGCAGTACTTC. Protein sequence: CASSQLTSGAYEQYF.

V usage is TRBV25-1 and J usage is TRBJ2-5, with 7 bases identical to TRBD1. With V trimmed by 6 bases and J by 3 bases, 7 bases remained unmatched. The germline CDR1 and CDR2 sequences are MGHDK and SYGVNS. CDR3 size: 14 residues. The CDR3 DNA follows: TGTGCCAGCAGCCCACAGGGGAAGGAAGAGACCCAGTACTTC. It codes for CASSPQGKEETQYF.